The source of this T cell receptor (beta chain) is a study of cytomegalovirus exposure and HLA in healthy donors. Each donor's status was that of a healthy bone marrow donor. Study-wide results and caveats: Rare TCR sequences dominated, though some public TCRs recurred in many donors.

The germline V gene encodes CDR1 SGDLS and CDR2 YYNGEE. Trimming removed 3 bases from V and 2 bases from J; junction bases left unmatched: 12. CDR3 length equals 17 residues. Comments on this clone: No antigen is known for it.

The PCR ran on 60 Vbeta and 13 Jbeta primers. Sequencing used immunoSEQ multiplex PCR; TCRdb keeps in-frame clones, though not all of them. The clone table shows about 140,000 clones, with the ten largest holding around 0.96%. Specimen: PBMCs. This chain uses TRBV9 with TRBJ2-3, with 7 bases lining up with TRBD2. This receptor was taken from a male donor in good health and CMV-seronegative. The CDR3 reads CASSGIGRGINTDTQYF. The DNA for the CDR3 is TGTGCCAGCAGCGGGATTGGGCGGGGGATAAACACAGATACGCAGTATTTT.